Listed below are T cell receptor beta chains from one sample, sequenced in a study of prognosis after radiotherapy for stage I lung cancer. Via MiXCR, TCRdb re-called the multiplex PCR reads, giving one row per CDR3 protein. The sample has tens of thousands of distinct CDR3 sequences, approximately 35% seen once. Here the sequenced sample was PBMCs, taken before or after stereotactic body radiation therapy (not recorded which). The receptors stem from a donor of 50 years or more with non-small cell lung cancer. Each CDR3 is given with its conserved first and last residue. Each record gives: V gene, J gene, CDR3 protein.

V: TRBV12-3/TRBV12-4
J: TRBJ2-3
CDR3: CASTGTSGWWDTQYF

V: TRBV29-1
J: TRBJ2-4
CDR3: CSVAGRAKNIQYF

V: TRBV20-1
J: TRBJ2-1
CDR3: CSARDGGGGYNEQFF

V: TRBV6-2/TRBV6-3
J: TRBJ1-1
CDR3: CASSREALNTEAFF

V: TRBV5-1
J: TRBJ2-1
CDR3: CASSPRRWASNEQFF

V: TRBV28
J: TRBJ2-1
CDR3: CASILTSGYNEQFF

V: TRBV5-1
J: TRBJ1-1
CDR3: CASSENPGITEAFF

V: TRBV5-4
J: TRBJ1-5
CDR3: CASSSPTGGGNQPQHF

V: TRBV7-2
J: TRBJ1-1
CDR3: CTSSPGLRAAEAFF

V: TRBV5-1
J: TRBJ2-2
CDR3: CASSPGLDGGGTGELFF

V: TRBV20-1
J: TRBJ1-1
CDR3: CSCPGQLFYEAFF

V: TRBV6-2/TRBV6-3
J: TRBJ2-4
CDR3: CASSYPGRIQYF

V: TRBV18
J: TRBJ2-2
CDR3: CASSPFDTGELFF

V: TRBV7-2
J: TRBJ2-1
CDR3: CASSKTGGSAYNEQFF

V: TRBV7-8
J: TRBJ2-7
CDR3: CASSSMREGYEQYF

V: TRBV10-3
J: TRBJ2-3
CDR3: CAITGGREDTQYF

V: TRBV4-1
J: TRBJ2-3
CDR3: CASSQPPLRVIPNQHTDTQYF

V: TRBV6-2/TRBV6-3
J: TRBJ1-1
CDR3: CASSIPLTVGNTEAFF

V: TRBV27
J: TRBJ1-2
CDR3: CASSLSATLYGYTF

V: TRBV18
J: TRBJ1-3
CDR3: CASSPGQSSGNTIYF

V: TRBV12-3/TRBV12-4
J: TRBJ2-5
CDR3: CASSLSLGTGILF

V: TRBV5-1
J: TRBJ2-5
CDR3: CASTYQGPQETQYF

V: TRBV28
J: TRBJ2-3
CDR3: CEYAKADTQYF

V: TRBV7-9
J: TRBJ2-1
CDR3: CASSNFGPYNEQFF

V: TRBV5-4
J: TRBJ1-2
CDR3: CASGTGQGNYGYTF

V: TRBV12-3/TRBV12-4
J: TRBJ2-3
CDR3: CASRLAGGPSTDTQYF

V: TRBV30
J: TRBJ1-1
CDR3: CAWSAPNNEAFF

V: TRBV24-1
J: TRBJ1-5
CDR3: CATSDLKGGPNQPQHF

V: TRBV7-2
J: TRBJ2-1
CDR3: CASSFLRGVEQFF

V: TRBV18
J: TRBJ2-1
CDR3: CASSPRAWGEQFF

V: TRBV5-1
J: TRBJ1-2
CDR3: CASSLRVELPNYTF

V: TRBV5-4
J: TRBJ2-2
CDR3: CASSTGLAGGWATGELFF

V: TRBV6-2/TRBV6-3
J: TRBJ2-3
CDR3: CASTSWGARDTQYF

V: TRBV7-9
J: TRBJ1-6
CDR3: CASSFTGGGSPLHF

V: TRBV18
J: TRBJ2-1
CDR3: CASSPSAGPSGGQFF

V: TRBV5-1
J: TRBJ2-5
CDR3: CASRPPGLAGGQETQYF

V: TRBV5-1
J: TRBJ1-3
CDR3: CASSSRGSSGNTIYF

V: TRBV5-1
J: TRBJ1-1
CDR3: CASSLRTGTGNTEAFF

V: TRBV7-9
J: TRBJ2-7
CDR3: CASSSAPGGSYEQYF

V: TRBV7-8
J: TRBJ1-2
CDR3: CASSSGAGYGYTF

V: TRBV10-3
J: TRBJ2-5
CDR3: CAARQCPRTPQDTQYF

V: TRBV7-9
J: TRBJ2-5
CDR3: CATRGVRGRETQYF

V: TRBV7-2
J: TRBJ2-1
CDR3: CASSLIIADNEQFF

V: TRBV20-1
J: TRBJ1-5
CDR3: CSASAFVMKGLRASNQPQHF

V: TRBV20-1
J: TRBJ2-1
CDR3: CSARGLAGANEQFF

V: TRBV19
J: TRBJ1-2
CDR3: CASSIQAQVAVYGYTF

V: TRBV6-4
J: TRBJ2-1
CDR3: CASSGGDYNEQFF

V: TRBV7-2
J: TRBJ1-2
CDR3: CASSSAGGAEGYTF

V: TRBV19
J: TRBJ2-4
CDR3: CASSILGIKNIQYF

V: TRBV12-3/TRBV12-4
J: TRBJ2-3
CDR3: CASRLAGGGTDTQYF

V: TRBV19
J: TRBJ1-2
CDR3: CASSMPEWTLRNYAYTF

V: TRBV5-1
J: TRBJ2-2
CDR3: CASSLVTSGANTGELFF

V: TRBV12-5
J: TRBJ2-5
CDR3: CASGLVSASGGWETQYF

V: TRBV5-6
J: TRBJ2-1
CDR3: CASSLGGGVCNEQFF

V: TRBV4-2
J: TRBJ2-3
CDR3: CASSQGLAGQRAMATQYF

V: TRBV5-8
J: TRBJ2-2
CDR3: CASSLFGATGELFF

V: TRBV9
J: TRBJ2-1
CDR3: CASSVVTGAIEQFF

V: TRBV5-1
J: TRBJ2-1
CDR3: CASSLTGDRRNEQFF

V: TRBV5-1
J: TRBJ2-5
CDR3: CASSLGLDSGETQYF